Sequencing of this T cell receptor (beta chain) was carried out in a study of T cell responses to AZD1222 COVID-19 vaccine. CDR1 and CDR2 (germline): SEHNR, FQNEAQ (reference sequence). V lost 4 bases, J lost 4 bases, and 16 bases stayed unmatched. The CDR3 runs 19 residues. Profiling relied on immunoSEQ multiplex PCR, and the TCRdb table lists in-frame clones only, not all of them. This table has about 45,000 clones, 70% to 90% appearing once. Sequencing used peripheral blood, obtained 28 days after the second AZD1222 dose. The rearrangement uses TRBV7-9 and TRBJ1-4, with 9 bases lining up with TRBD1. The sequence came from an adult who received the AZD1222 COVID-19 vaccine. CDR3 protein: CASSSFWDRAISGNEKLFF. CDR3 DNA sequence: TGTGCCAGCAGCTCTTTCTGGGACAGGGCTATCTCCGGTAATGAAAAACTGTTTTTT.